This entry features one T cell receptor (beta chain) sequence. With V trimmed by 2 bases and J by 4 bases, 3 bases remained unmatched. The germline V gene has CDR1 MNHEY and CDR2 SMNVEV (reference sequence). This CDR3 has 14 residues. This specimen comes from a study of shared clonotypes between healthy human individuals. Here immunoSEQ multiplex PCR was the method, and the copy in TCRdb shows in-frame clones only, minus some. The repertoire holds around 1.5 million clones, with 95% to 99% as singletons. The sample was naive CD4+ T cells sorted from blood. The subset is: CD45RA+ positively selected. The sequence was collected from a man aged 25-40 years in good health. The chain employs TRBV27 and TRBJ2-7, with 9 bases identical to TRBD1. The CDR3: CASSLVGQGYEQYF. The CDR3 DNA is TGTGCCAGCAGTTTAGTAGGACAGGGGTACGAGCAGTACTTC.